The sequence of this T cell receptor (beta chain) was determined in a study of shared clonotypes between healthy human individuals. Study as a whole: A couple of women and three men aged 18 to 49 served as donors. Whole-study findings and limits: Generation probabilities of non-shared clonotypes were lower (relative to those shared by all four donors). What limited the represented genetic and exposure-history diversity was the small number of donors.

About this clone: Its antigen remains unknown.

Per the original data handling: As immunoSEQ supplied junction-only sequences (without quality scores), filtering differed. TCRdb's table, derived via immunoSEQ multiplex PCR, lists solely in-frame clones and lacks some. V and J calls plus clone size are reproduced from that table; the DNA served to infer D and trimming. The table shows fewer than 700,000 clones, with approximately 95% occurring only once. As defined, naive CD8 cells were CD45RO-negative and positively selected for CCR7, with terminally differentiated effector memory CD45RA+ cells excluded. Trimming removed 3 bases at V and 6 bases at J, with 12 bases between. The CDR3 has 14 residues. Germline V lookup: CDR1 MNHEY, CDR2 SMNVEV (reference sequence).

Specimen: naive CD8+ T cells sorted from blood. This receptor was obtained from a woman in her 30s in good health. The V and J genes are TRBV27 and TRBJ2-1, with no clear D. CDR3 DNA sequence: TGTGCCAGCAGTTTGCGGAGCGTGGCCAATGAGCAGTTCTTC. This sequence encodes CASSLRSVANEQFF.